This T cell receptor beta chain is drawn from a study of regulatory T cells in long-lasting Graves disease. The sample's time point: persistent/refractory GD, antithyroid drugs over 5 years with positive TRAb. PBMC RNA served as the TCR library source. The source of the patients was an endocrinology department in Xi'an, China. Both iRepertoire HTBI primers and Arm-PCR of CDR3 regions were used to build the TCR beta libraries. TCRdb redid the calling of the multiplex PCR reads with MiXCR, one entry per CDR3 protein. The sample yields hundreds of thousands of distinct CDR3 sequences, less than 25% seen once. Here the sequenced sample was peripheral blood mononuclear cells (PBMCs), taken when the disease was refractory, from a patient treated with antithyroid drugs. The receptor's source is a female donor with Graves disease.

DNA for the CDR3: TGCGCCAGCAGCCAAGGGGAAAGCGGCTACACCTTC. This sequence encodes CASSQGESGYTF. The chain combines TRBV4-1 with TRBJ1-2; D remains unclear. V lost 1 base to trimming and J lost 8 bases, with 8 bases between them. CDR1 MGHRA and CDR2 YSYEKL come from the germline V gene. The CDR3 length is 12 residues.